This TCR beta chain derives from a study of blood T cells in healthy people across ages. Germline V gene sequence: CDR1 SGHTA, CDR2 FQGNSA. The CDR3 totals 15 residues. Trimming removed 6 bases at V and 0 bases at J, with 12 bases between. PCR was performed a second time for about 6 to 12 cycles using a sample-barcoded 5' primer and a J-beta primer mix. MiXCR, run by TCRdb on the 5' RACE reads, gives a single entry per CDR3 protein. Of 500,000 to 550,000 distinct CDR3 sequences in the sample, approximately 25% were seen once. These data were also filed under a second study, of T cells of mothers and their children.

V is TRBV7-2 and J is TRBJ2-1; D remains ambiguous. The sequenced sample consisted of blood. This clonotype was obtained from a boy under 18 in good health. CDR3 DNA sequence: TGTGCCAGCAGGGCCACTCGTAGCTCCTACAATGAGCAGTTCTTC. Protein sequence: CASRATRSSYNEQFF.